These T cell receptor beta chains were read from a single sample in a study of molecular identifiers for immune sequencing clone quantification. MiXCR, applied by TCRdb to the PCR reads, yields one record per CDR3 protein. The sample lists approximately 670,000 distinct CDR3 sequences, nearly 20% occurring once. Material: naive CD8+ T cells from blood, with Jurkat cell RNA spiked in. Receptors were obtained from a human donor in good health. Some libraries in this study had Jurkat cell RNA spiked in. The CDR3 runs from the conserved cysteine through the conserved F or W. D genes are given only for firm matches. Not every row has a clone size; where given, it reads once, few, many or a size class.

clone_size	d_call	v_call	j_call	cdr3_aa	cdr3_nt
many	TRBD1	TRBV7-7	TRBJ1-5	CASSRGTDQPQHF	TGTGCCAGCAGCCGTGGGACAGATCAGCCCCAGCATTTT
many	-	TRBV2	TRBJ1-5	CASRRQVGYEPQHF	TGTGCCAGCAGGAGACAGGTGGGCTATGAGCCCCAGCATTTT
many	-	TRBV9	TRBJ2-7	CASSPSSGPSYEQYF	TGTGCCAGCAGCCCCTCGTCCGGGCCCTCCTACGAGCAGTACTTC
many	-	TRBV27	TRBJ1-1	CASSLSGRGWGTEAFF	TGTGCCAGCAGTTTATCCGGCAGGGGCTGGGGCACTGAAGCTTTCTTT
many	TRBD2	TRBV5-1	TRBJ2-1	CASSLALGTSANNEQFF	TGCGCCAGCAGCTTGGCCCTAGGGACTAGCGCTAACAATGAGCAGTTCTTC
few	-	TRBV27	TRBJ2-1	CASSLQLVPYNEQFF	TGTGCCAGCAGTTTACAGCTAGTCCCCTACAATGAGCAGTTCTTC
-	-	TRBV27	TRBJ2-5	CASRFRGGETQYF	TGTGCCAGCAGATTTAGGGGTGGGGAGACCCAGTACTTC
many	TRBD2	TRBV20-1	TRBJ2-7	CSASVGLAASYEQYF	TGCAGTGCTAGCGTGGGACTAGCGGCCTCCTACGAGCAGTACTTC
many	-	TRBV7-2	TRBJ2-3	CASHSAGNPQYF	TGTGCCAGCCATTCCGCGGGAAATCCGCAGTATTTT
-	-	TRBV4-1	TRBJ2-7	CASSQVGVSSYEQYF	TGCGCCAGCAGCCAAGTCGGCGTAAGCTCCTACGAGCAGTACTTC
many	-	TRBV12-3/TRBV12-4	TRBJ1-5	CASSLQGWNQPQHF	TGTGCCAGCAGTTTACAGGGGTGGAATCAGCCCCAGCATTTT
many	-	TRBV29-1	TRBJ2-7	CSVLTPDTPGYEQYF	TGCAGCGTTTTGACCCCGGACACACCGGGATACGAGCAGTACTTC
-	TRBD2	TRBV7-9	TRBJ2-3	CASSDQREDADTQYF	TGTGCCAGCAGCGACCAGCGGGAGGACGCAGATACGCAGTATTTT
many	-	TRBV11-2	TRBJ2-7	CASSLVSVEQYF	TGTGCCAGCAGCTTAGTAAGCGTCGAGCAGTACTTC
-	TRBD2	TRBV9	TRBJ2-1	CASSVWGGGEQFF	TGTGCCAGCAGCGTATGGGGGGGGGGTGAGCAGTTCTTC
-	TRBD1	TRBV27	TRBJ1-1	CASTKGTGGLNTEAFF	TGTGCCAGCACCAAAGGAACAGGGGGTTTGAACACTGAAGCTTTCTTT
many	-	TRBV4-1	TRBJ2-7	CASSQFQGYEQYF	TGCGCCAGCAGCCAATTCCAGGGGTACGAGCAGTACTTC
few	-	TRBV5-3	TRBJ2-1	CASSLVVGLAYNEQFF	TGTGCCAGCAGCTTGGTTGTAGGGCTTGCCTACAATGAGCAGTTCTTC
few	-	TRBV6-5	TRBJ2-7	CASSYSATGSYEQYF	TGTGCCAGCAGTTACTCGGCGACAGGCTCCTACGAGCAGTACTTC
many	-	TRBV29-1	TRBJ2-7	CSVVEGNDEQYF	TGCAGCGTTGTTGAGGGGAACGACGAGCAGTACTTC
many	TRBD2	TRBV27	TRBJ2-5	CASSTSGNQETQYF	TGTGCCAGCAGCACTAGCGGCAATCAAGAGACCCAGTACTTC
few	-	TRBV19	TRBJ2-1	CASSISSGPHNEQFF	TGTGCCAGTAGTATTTCCAGCGGCCCACACAATGAGCAGTTCTTC
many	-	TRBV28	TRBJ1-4	CASSYRLNEKLFF	TGTGCCAGCAGCTACCGACTTAATGAAAAACTGTTTTTT
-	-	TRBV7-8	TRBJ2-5	CASSLSVRLQETRYF	TGTGCCAGCAGCTTAAGCGTTCGATTACAAGAGACCCGGTACTTC
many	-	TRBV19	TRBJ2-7	CASSMTVSYEQYF	TGTGCCAGTAGTATGACAGTATCCTACGAGCAGTACTTC
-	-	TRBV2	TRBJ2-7	CASSGPLPYEQYF	TGTGCCAGCAGTGGGCCCCTCCCCTACGAGCAGTACTTC
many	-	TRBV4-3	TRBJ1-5	CASSPGVKGNQPQHF	TGCGCCAGCAGCCCAGGGGTGAAGGGCAATCAGCCCCAGCATTTT
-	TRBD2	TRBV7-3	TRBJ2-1	CASSLGLAGDRFF	TGTGCCAGCAGCTTGGGGCTAGCGGGAGATCGGTTCTTC
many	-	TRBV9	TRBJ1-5	CASSRGVGQPQHF	TGTGCCAGCAGCCGGGGGGTAGGCCAGCCCCAGCATTTT
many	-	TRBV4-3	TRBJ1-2	CASSQDTGAVYGYTF	TGCGCCAGCAGCCAAGATACGGGGGCGGTCTATGGCTACACCTTC
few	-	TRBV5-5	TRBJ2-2	CASNLPGQTNTGELFF	TGTGCCAGCAACCTTCCCGGACAAACGAACACCGGGGAGCTGTTTTTT
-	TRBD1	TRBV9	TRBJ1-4	CASSERDRINEKLFF	TGTGCCAGCAGCGAGAGGGACAGAATTAATGAAAAACTGTTTTTT
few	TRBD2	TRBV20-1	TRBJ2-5	CSARELASGEETQYF	TGCAGTGCTAGAGAGTTGGCTAGCGGGGAAGAGACCCAGTACTTC
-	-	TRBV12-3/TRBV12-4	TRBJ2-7	CASSNPGPIGNEQYF	TGTGCCAGCAGCAACCCGGGCCCGATAGGCAACGAGCAGTACTTC
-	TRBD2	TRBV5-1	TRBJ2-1	CASSSPSGSIDEQFF	TGCGCCAGCAGCTCCCCTAGCGGGAGTATCGATGAGCAGTTCTTC
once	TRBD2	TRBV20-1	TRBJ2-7	CSANQGLAGGFEQYF	TGCAGTGCTAATCAGGGACTAGCGGGAGGGTTCGAGCAGTACTTC
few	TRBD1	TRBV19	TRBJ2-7	CATTSPGQGVSEQYF	TGTGCCACCACCTCGCCGGGACAGGGAGTAAGCGAGCAGTACTTC
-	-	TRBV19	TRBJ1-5	CASSMLPSGNQPQHF	TGTGCCAGTAGTATGCTGCCTAGCGGCAATCAGCCCCAGCATTTT
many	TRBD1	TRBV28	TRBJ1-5	CASRLYRGPSSQPQHF	TGTGCCAGCAGATTATACAGGGGGCCCTCCAGTCAGCCCCAGCATTTT
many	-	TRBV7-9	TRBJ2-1	CASSLVLLEQFF	TGTGCCAGCAGCTTAGTCCTGCTTGAGCAGTTCTTC
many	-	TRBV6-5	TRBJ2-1	CASSYNTGDNEQFF	TGTGCCAGCAGTTACAACACGGGGGACAATGAGCAGTTCTTC